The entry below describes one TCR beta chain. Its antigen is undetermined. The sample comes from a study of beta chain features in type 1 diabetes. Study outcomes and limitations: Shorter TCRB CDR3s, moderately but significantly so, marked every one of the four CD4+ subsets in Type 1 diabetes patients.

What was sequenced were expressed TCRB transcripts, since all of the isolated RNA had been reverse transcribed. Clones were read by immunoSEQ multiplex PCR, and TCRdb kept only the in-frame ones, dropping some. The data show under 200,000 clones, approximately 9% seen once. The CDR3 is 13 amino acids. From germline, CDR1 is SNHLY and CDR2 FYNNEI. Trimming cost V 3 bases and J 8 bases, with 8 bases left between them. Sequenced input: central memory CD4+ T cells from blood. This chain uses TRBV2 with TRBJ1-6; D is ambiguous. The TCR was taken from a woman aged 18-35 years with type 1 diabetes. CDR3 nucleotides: TGTGCCAGCAGTGAGGGGAGTGATTCACCCCTCCACTTT. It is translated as CASSEGSDSPLHF. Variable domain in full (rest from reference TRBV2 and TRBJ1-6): EPEVTQTPSHQVTQMGQEVILRCVPISNHLYFYWYRQILGQKVEFLVSFYNNEISEKSEIFDDQFSVERPDGSNFTLKIRSTKLEDSAMYFCASSEGSDSPLHFGNGTRLTVT.